The present T cell receptor (beta chain) was sequenced within a study of Graves' ophthalmopathy and Graves' hyperthyroidism. This CDR3 is 14 amino acids long. CDR1 and CDR2 (germline): SGDLS, YYNGEE. After removal of 5 bases from V and 1 base from J, the junction contained 5 bases not matched to a gene. In the case of this clonotype: As yet, its antigen is unknown.

None of the included patients had other autoimmune diseases, uncontrolled infections, pregnancy or lactation, as these led to exclusion. Reliance was placed on clinical symptoms, serum thyroxine, TRAb, thyroid ultrasound and orbital computed tomography for diagnosis. The study amplified TCR beta CDR3 regions using RNA transcripts. Second-round multiplex PCR came after a first-round RT-PCR that employed HTBI primers. TCRdb fed the multiplex PCR reads into MiXCR, producing one record per CDR3 protein. Among about 16,000 distinct CDR3 sequences listed, roughly 50% were seen once. Overall study results and limits: Blood also carried most expanded thyroid clonotypes exceeding 0.001 frequency. Predictions made by the model for ophthalmopathy progression reached roughly 70% sensitivity and around 72% specificity.

The TCR comes from a woman between 40 and 50 years old with stable Graves' hyperthyroidism. The sample taken for sequencing was peripheral blood. The chain recombines TRBV9 with TRBJ1-1, with 7 bases aligning to TRBD1. In DNA form, the CDR3 reads TGTGCCAGCAGTGCGACAGGGTCGAACACTGAAGCTTTCTTT. It translates to CASSATGSNTEAFF.